This is a list of T cell receptor beta chains from one sample in a study of cytomegalovirus exposure and HLA in healthy donors. Clones were sequenced by immunoSEQ multiplex PCR, and TCRdb holds only the in-frame ones, with some missing. This table holds a few hundred thousand clones, more than 60% found once. Sample: PBMCs. These receptors came from a girl aged 2-10 years in good health and CMV-seronegative. Each CDR3 is given with its conserved first and last residue. The order of the fields is J gene, clone size, V gene, D gene, CDR3 protein, CDR3 DNA. D genes are given only for firm matches. Clone size is given for some rows only: seen once, a few or many times, or a class if the clone is expanded.

TRBJ2-2 | - | TRBV5-1 | TRBD1 | CASLSNPGTGVTGELFF | TGCGCCAGCTTATCAAACCCCGGGACAGGGGTGACCGGGGAGCTGTTTTTT
TRBJ1-5 | medium-sized | TRBV19 | - | CASSPRDQPQHF | TGTGCCAGTAGTCCCCGGGATCAGCCCCAGCATTTT
TRBJ2-7 | - | TRBV27 | TRBD1 | CASTGTDPYEQYF | TGTGCCAGCACTGGGACAGACCCCTACGAGCAGTACTTC
TRBJ1-5 | - | TRBV2 | - | CASSTGMSNQPQHF | TGTGCCAGCAGTACGGGGATGTCCAATCAGCCCCAGCATTTT
TRBJ2-1 | - | TRBV6-5 | TRBD1 | CASRTGGKQFF | TGTGCCAGCAGAACAGGGGGGAAGCAGTTCTTC
TRBJ1-6 | - | TRBV4-1 | - | CASSQFFQVSSSYNSPLHF | TGCGCCAGCAGCCAATTTTTTCAAGTTAGTAGCTCCTATAATTCACCCCTCCACTTT
TRBJ2-5 | few | TRBV5-1 | - | CATSLSGEETQYF | TGCGCCACCAGTCTTAGCGGAGAAGAGACCCAGTACTTC
TRBJ2-1 | - | TRBV6-5 | - | CASGPTGSSYNEQFF | TGTGCCAGCGGTCCAACAGGGAGCTCCTACAATGAGCAGTTCTTC
TRBJ1-4 | - | TRBV2 | TRBD1 | CASPTPGTGGKGNEKLFF | TGTGCCAGCCCGACCCCCGGGACAGGGGGGAAGGGTAATGAAAAACTGTTTTTT
TRBJ2-1 | - | TRBV6-5 | - | CASSLTGSNEQFF | TGTGCCAGCAGTCTGACAGGATCGAATGAGCAGTTCTTC
TRBJ2-7 | - | TRBV15 | TRBD1 | CATSRGTGTYEQYF | TGTGCCACCAGCAGGGGGACAGGGACCTACGAGCAGTACTTC
TRBJ1-1 | - | TRBV19 | TRBD1 | CASSIGGQGYTEAFF | TGTGCCAGTAGTATAGGGGGACAGGGGTACACTGAAGCTTTCTTT
TRBJ2-7 | - | TRBV19 | - | CASSIGSEQYF | TGTGCCAGTAGTATAGGTTCGGAGCAGTACTTC
TRBJ1-4 | - | TRBV15 | TRBD1 | CATSSGVWDRLNEKLFF | TGTGCCACCAGCAGCGGGGTCTGGGACAGGCTTAATGAAAAACTGTTTTTT
TRBJ1-6 | - | TRBV6-5 | TRBD1 | CASSYSGTGGRTPLHF | TGTGCCAGCAGTTACTCAGGGACAGGGGGACGAACACCCCTCCACTTT
TRBJ1-1 | - | TRBV5-4 | TRBD1 | CASSEGTGVLNTEAFF | TGTGCCAGCAGCGAGGGGACAGGGGTACTGAACACTGAAGCTTTCTTT
TRBJ1-5 | few | TRBV29-1 | - | CSVRTGNNQPQHF | TGCAGCGTGCGTACAGGGAATAATCAGCCCCAGCATTTT
TRBJ2-3 | once | TRBV2 | - | CASSVSDTQYF | TGTGCCAGCAGTGTATCAGATACGCAGTATTTT
TRBJ1-1 | - | TRBV30 | - | CAWSPTGVEAFF | TGTGCCTGGAGTCCAACGGGGGTAGAGGCTTTCTTT
TRBJ1-2 | once | TRBV5-1 | TRBD1 | CASSQGQARYGYTF | TGCGCCAGCAGCCAAGGACAGGCCCGCTATGGCTACACCTTC
TRBJ1-2 | - | TRBV7-9 | TRBD1 | CASSSERTGQKISGGYTF | TGTGCCAGCAGCTCAGAACGGACGGGACAGAAGATTTCAGGGGGCTACACCTTC
TRBJ1-5 | - | TRBV5-6 | - | CASSLGRGGWGNQPQHF | TGTGCCAGCAGCTTGGGGAGGGGGGGTTGGGGCAATCAGCCCCAGCATTTT
TRBJ2-7 | few | TRBV7-9 | - | CASSFSGANEQYF | TGTGCCAGCAGCTTTTCAGGGGCCAACGAGCAGTACTTC
TRBJ1-1 | - | TRBV27 | TRBD1 | CASTGTGGGTEAFF | TGTGCCAGCACCGGGACAGGGGGCGGGACTGAAGCTTTCTTT
TRBJ2-7 | - | TRBV6-5 | - | CASSYERNYEQYF | TGTGCCAGCAGTTACGAGCGCAACTACGAGCAGTACTTC
TRBJ1-2 | - | TRBV5-4 | - | CASSLLLRTPGVSGLGGYTF | TGTGCCAGCAGCTTGCTTCTCCGGACCCCAGGGGTGTCAGGTTTAGGGGGCTACACCTTC
TRBJ2-5 | - | TRBV7-9 | TRBD2 | CASSFNVRAGRHQETQYF | TGTGCCAGCAGCTTTAATGTGAGAGCGGGAAGACACCAAGAGACCCAGTACTTC
TRBJ2-4 | - | TRBV9 | - | CASSVVGENIQYF | TGTGCCAGCAGCGTAGTAGGGGAAAACATTCAGTACTTC
TRBJ2-7 | - | TRBV14 | TRBD1 | CASNWDRDYEQYF | TGTGCCAGCAACTGGGACAGAGACTACGAGCAGTACTTC
TRBJ2-7 | - | TRBV2 | - | CASSSTGTTYEQYF | TGTGCCAGCAGTAGTACCGGGACAACCTACGAGCAGTACTTC
TRBJ2-5 | - | TRBV7-9 | - | CASSPKTGLGETQYF | TGTGCCAGCAGCCCGAAAACAGGTCTGGGAGAGACCCAGTACTTC
TRBJ1-1 | - | TRBV5-4 | - | CASSLDRRNTEAFF | TGTGCCAGCAGCTTGGACCGGAGGAACACTGAAGCTTTCTTT
TRBJ1-2 | once | TRBV6-5 | TRBD1 | CASRIRTGNNYGYTF | TGTGCCAGCAGAATTCGGACAGGGAATAACTATGGCTACACCTTC
TRBJ2-5 | few | TRBV7-9 | TRBD2 | CASSGLAGVNQETQYF | TGTGCCAGCAGCGGCTTAGCGGGGGTGAACCAAGAGACCCAGTACTTC
TRBJ2-5 | - | TRBV6-1 | - | CASSEHPNREETQYF | TGTGCCAGCAGTGAACACCCGAACAGGGAAGAGACCCAGTACTTC
TRBJ1-2 | - | TRBV6-5 | TRBD1 | CASSSRAGGPYGYTF | TGTGCCAGCAGTTCAAGGGCAGGGGGCCCCTATGGCTACACCTTC
TRBJ2-7 | - | TRBV18 | - | CASSPNGRGPSYEQYF | TGTGCCAGCTCACCAAACGGAAGGGGCCCTTCCTACGAGCAGTACTTC
TRBJ1-1 | - | TRBV2 | TRBD1 | CASLYDETGGFRDTEAFF | TGTGCCAGCTTATACGACGAGACAGGGGGCTTCAGGGACACTGAAGCTTTCTTT
TRBJ1-4 | - | TRBV2 | TRBD1 | CASQITGTGHEKLFF | TGTGCCAGCCAAATCACCGGGACAGGTCATGAAAAACTGTTTTTT
TRBJ1-6 | - | TRBV12-5 | TRBD1 | CASRGQGVSPLHF | TGTGCTAGTCGAGGACAGGGGGTGTCACCCCTCCACTTT
TRBJ2-1 | few | TRBV5-1 | TRBD2 | CASSFLAGGGNEQFF | TGCGCCAGCAGCTTTCTAGCGGGGGGTGGCAATGAGCAGTTCTTC
TRBJ2-2 | once | TRBV6-5 | TRBD2 | CASKRGAPTGELFF | TGTGCCAGTAAGCGGGGGGCCCCCACCGGGGAGCTGTTTTTT
TRBJ1-1 | - | TRBV7-3 | - | CASSFEALNTEAFF | TGTGCCAGCAGCTTTGAGGCCCTGAACACTGAAGCTTTCTTT
TRBJ1-1 | - | TRBV29-1 | - | CSPTRVQDAEAFF | TGCAGCCCGACCAGGGTTCAGGACGCTGAAGCTTTCTTT
TRBJ2-3 | - | TRBV6-5 | TRBD2 | CASSSGGGAHAQYF | TGTGCCAGCAGTTCCGGCGGGGGGGCACATGCGCAGTATTTT
TRBJ2-7 | - | TRBV27 | - | CASNPRPSGRYEQYF | TGTGCCAGCAACCCACGCCCAAGCGGCCGCTACGAGCAGTACTTC
TRBJ2-1 | few | TRBV6-8 | TRBD2 | CASRLRRRGEREQFF | TGTGCCAGCAGATTGAGGCGGCGGGGGGAACGGGAGCAGTTCTTC
TRBJ2-7 | - | TRBV7-9 | TRBD1 | CASSSRDRGFEQYF | TGTGCCAGCAGCTCCCGGGACAGGGGCTTCGAGCAGTACTTC
TRBJ1-5 | - | TRBV5-8 | - | CASSWRQGNQPQHF | TGTGCCAGCAGCTGGCGACAGGGCAATCAGCCCCAGCATTTT
TRBJ1-6 | - | TRBV7-9 | - | CASGHGQVGSPLHF | TGTGCCAGCGGGCATGGGCAGGTCGGTTCACCCCTCCACTTT